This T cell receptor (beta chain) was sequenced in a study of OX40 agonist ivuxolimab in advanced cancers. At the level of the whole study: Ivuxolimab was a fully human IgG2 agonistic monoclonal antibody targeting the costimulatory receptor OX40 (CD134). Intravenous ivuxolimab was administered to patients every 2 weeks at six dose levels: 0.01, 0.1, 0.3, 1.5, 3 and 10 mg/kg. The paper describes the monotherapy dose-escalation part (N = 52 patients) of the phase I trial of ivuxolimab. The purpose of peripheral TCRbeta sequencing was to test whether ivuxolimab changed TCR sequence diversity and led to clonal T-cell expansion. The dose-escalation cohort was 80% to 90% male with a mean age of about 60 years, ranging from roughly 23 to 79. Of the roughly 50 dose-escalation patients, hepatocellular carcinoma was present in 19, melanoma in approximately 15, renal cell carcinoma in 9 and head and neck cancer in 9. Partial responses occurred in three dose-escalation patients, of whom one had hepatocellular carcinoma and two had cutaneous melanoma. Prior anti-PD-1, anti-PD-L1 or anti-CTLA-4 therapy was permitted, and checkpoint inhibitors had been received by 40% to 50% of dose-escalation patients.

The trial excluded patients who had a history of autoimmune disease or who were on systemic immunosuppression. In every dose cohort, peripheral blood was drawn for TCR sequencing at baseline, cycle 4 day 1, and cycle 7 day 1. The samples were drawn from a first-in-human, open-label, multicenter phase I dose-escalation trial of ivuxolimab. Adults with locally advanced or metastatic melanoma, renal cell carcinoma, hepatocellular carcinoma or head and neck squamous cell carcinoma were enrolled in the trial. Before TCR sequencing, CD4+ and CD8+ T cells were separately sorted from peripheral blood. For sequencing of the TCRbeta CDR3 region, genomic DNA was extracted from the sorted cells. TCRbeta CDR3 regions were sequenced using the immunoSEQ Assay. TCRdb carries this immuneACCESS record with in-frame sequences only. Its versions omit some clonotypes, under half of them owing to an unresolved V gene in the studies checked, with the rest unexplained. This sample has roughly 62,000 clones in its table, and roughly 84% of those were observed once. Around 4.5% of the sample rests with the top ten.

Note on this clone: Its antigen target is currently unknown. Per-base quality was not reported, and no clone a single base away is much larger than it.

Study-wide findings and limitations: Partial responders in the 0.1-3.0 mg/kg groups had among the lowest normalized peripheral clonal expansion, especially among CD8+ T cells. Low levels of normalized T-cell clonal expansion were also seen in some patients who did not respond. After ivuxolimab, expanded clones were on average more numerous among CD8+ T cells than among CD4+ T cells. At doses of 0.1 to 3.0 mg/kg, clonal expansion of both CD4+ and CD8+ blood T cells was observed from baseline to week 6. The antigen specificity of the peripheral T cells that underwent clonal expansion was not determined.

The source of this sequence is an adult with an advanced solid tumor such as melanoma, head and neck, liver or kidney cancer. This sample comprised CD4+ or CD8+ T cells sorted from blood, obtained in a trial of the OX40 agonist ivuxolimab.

The CDR3 region reads CASSPRGDHDEWGYTF. At the DNA level, the sequence is TGTGCCAGTAGTCCCCGTGGAGACCATGATGAATGGGGCTACACCTTC. The rearranged chain carries TRBV19 and TRBJ1-2; no D segment can be confidently identified. Reading the germline V gene (reference sequence) gives CDR1 LNHDA and CDR2 SQIVND. V gives up 5 bases and J gives up 8 bases, and the segment between their germline ends measures 24 bases. Measured from the cysteine to the phenylalanine, the CDR3 is 16 residues long. The only DNA kept is the CDR3, 48 bases in frame from the first base.